This TCR beta chain was retrieved from a study of blood T cells in healthy people across ages. Sample-barcoded 5' priming and a J-beta primer mix drove a second PCR of about 7 to 11 cycles. Carrying 12 random nucleotides, a template-switch adaptor labeled each individual cDNA molecule. TCRdb re-analysed the 5' RACE reads in MiXCR, keeping a single row per CDR3 protein. The table lists just over 800,000 distinct CDR3 sequences, 60% to 80% of them singletons, with 28% in the top ten. Points from the study as a whole: Naive T cell percentage by flow cytometry tracked strongly with beta diversity. Roughly linear age-related decline in beta diversity appeared, significant by age 40.

V was clipped by 6 bases and J by 15 bases; unmatched bases: 5. The CDR3 contains 10 residues. CDR1 and CDR2 from the germline V gene are MNHEY and SVGEGT. A note on this clonotype: The antigen is unknown.

The sample was blood. The sequence derives from a young man in good health. The chain combines TRBV6-2 or TRBV6-3 with TRBJ2-1; 7 positions match TRBD2. CDR3 in DNA: TGTGCCAGCAGGACCGGGAGGATGTTCTTC. Its protein product is CASRTGRMFF.